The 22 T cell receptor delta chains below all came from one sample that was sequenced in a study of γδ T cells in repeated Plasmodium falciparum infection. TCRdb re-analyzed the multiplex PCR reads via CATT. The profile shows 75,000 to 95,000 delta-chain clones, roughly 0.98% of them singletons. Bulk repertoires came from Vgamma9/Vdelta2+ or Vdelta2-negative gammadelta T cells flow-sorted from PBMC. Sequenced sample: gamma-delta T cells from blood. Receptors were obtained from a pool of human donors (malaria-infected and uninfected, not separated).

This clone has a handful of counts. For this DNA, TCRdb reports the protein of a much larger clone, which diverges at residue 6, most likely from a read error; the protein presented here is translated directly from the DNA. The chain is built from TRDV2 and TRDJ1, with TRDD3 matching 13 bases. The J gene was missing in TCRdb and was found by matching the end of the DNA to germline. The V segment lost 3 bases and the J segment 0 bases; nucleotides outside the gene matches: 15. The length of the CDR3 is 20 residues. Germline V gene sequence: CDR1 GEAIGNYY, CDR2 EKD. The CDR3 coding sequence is TGTGCCTGTGACTCCGAGTACTGGGGGATACGCGGGGAAAACACCGATAAACTCATCTTT. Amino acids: CACDSEYWGIRGENTDKLIF.

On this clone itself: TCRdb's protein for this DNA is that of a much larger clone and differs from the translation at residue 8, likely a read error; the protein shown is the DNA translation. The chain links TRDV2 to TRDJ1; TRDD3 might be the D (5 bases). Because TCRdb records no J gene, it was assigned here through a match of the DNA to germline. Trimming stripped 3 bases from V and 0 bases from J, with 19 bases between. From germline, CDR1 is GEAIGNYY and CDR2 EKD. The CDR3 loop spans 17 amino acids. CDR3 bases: TGTGCCTGTGACCCGTTGGGGAATATGGACTACACCGATAAACTCATCTTT. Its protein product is CACDPLGNMDYTDKLIF.

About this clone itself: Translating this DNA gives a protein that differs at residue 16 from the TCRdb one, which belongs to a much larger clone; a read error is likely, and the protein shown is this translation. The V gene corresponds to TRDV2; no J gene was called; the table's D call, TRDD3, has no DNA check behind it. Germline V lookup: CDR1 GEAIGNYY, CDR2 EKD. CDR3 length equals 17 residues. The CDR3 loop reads CACDTVGDPLYTDKLTF. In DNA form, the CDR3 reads TGTGCCTGTGACACCGTTGGGGATCCCTTGTACACCGATAAACTCACCTTT.

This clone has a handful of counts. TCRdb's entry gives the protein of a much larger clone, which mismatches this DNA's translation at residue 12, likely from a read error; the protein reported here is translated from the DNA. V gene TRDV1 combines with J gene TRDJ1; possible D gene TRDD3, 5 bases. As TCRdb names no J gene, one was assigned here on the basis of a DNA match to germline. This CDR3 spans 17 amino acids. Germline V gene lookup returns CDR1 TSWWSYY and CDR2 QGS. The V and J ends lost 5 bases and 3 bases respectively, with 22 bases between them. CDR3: CALGNCQRGGVADKLIF. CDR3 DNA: TGTGCTCTTGGGAACTGTCAGAGGGGTGGGGTCGCCGATAAACTCATCTTT.

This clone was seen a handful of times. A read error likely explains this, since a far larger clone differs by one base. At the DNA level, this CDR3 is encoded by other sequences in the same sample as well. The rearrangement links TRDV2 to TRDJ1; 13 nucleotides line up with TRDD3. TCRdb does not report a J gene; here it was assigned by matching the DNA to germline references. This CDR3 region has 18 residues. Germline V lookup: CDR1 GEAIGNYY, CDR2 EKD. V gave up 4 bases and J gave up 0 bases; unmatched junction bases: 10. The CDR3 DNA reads TGTGCCTGTGATACTTTACTGGGGGATACGCGGTACACCGATAAACTCATCTTT. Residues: CACDTLLGDTRYTDKLIF.

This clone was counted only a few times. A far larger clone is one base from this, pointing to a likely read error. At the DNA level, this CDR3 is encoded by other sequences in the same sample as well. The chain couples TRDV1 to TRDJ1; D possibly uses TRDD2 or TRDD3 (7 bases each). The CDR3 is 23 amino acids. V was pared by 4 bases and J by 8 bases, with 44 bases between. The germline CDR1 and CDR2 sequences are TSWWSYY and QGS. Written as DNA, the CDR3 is TGTGCTCTTGGGGCCCCGTTTCCTACTAACTACCCTCTTGACTGGGGACCACACACCAAACTCATCTTT. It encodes CALGAPFPTNYPLDWGPHTKLIF.

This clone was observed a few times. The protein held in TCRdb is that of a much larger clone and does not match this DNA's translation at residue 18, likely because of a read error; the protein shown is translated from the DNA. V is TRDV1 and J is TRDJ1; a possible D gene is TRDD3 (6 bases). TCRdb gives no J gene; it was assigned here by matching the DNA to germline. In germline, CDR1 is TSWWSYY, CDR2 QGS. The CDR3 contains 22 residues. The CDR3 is CALGELVPAAVDTEVNTGKLIF. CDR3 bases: TGTGCTCTTGGGGAACTAGTCCCTGCTGCTGTTGATACGGAAGTAAACACCGGTAAACTCATCTTT.

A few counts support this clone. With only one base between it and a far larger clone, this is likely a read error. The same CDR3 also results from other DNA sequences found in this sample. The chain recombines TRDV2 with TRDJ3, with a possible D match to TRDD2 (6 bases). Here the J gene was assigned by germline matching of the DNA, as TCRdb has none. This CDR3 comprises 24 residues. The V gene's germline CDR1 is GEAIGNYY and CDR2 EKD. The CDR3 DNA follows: TGTGCTTGTGACACCGTCCTACGGTCGGGAGAAACAGATAGAAGCTCCTGGGACACCCGACAGATGTTTTTC. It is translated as CACDTVLRSGETDRSSWDTRQMFF.

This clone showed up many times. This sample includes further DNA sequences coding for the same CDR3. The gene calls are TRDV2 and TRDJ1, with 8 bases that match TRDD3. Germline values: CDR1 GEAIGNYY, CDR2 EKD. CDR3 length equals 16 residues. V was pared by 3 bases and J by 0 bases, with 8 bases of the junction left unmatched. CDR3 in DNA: TGTGCCTGTGACCTTCGTACTGGGGGGTACACCGATAAACTCATCTTT. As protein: CACDLRTGGYTDKLIF.

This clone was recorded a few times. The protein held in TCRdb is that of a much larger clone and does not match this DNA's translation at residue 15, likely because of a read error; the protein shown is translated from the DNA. The CDR3, as DNA: TGTGCTCTTGCCGTCGGGCTTCCTACTCCCCTACCCCTAGAAAAACTCATCTTT. The encoded protein is CALAVGLPTPLPLEKLIF. The chain recombines TRDV1 with TRDJ1, with TRDD2 matching 8 bases. Here the J gene was assigned by germline matching of the DNA, as TCRdb has none. Per the germline V gene, CDR1 is TSWWSYY and CDR2 is QGS. The CDR3 runs 18 residues. The V gene end was trimmed by 7 bases and the J gene end by 8 bases; junction bases not matched to a gene: 24.

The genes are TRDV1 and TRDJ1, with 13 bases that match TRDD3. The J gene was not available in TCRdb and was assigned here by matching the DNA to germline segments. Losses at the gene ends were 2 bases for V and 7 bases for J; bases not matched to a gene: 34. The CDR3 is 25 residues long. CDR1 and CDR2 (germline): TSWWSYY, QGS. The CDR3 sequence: CALGERDLCQLMNWGIRSGKGKLIF. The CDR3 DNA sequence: TGTGCTCTTGGGGAAAGGGACCTCTGCCAGCTAATGAACTGGGGGATACGCTCGGGTAAGGGTAAACTCATCTTT.

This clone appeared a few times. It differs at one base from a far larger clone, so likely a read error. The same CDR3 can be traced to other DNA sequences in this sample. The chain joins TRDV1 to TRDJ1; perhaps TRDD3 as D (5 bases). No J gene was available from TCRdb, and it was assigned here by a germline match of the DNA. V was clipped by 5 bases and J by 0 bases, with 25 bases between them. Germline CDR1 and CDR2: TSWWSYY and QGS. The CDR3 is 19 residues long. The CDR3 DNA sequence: TGTGCTCTTGGGAGACGTTCCAAACAAGTGGGGACTTACACCGATAAACTCATCTTT. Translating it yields CALGRRSKQVGTYTDKLIF.

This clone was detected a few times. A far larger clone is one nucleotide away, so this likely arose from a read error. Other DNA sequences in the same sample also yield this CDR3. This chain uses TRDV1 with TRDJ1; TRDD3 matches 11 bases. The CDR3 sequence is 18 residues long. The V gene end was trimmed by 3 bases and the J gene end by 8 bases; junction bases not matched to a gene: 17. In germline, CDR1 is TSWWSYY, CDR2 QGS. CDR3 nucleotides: TGTGCTCTTGGGGACCACGAACTGGGGGATAGTGGAAACGACAAACTCATCTTT. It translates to CALGDHELGDSGNDKLIF.

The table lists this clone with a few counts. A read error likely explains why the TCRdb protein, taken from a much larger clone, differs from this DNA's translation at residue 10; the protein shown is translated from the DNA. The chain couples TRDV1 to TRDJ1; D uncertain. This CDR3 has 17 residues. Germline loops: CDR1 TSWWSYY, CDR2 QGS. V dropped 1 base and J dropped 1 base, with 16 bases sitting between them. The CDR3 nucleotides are TGTGCTCTTGGGGAACGTACGTTAGGGCTCCCCACCGATAAACTCATCTTT. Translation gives CALGERTLGLPTDKLIF.

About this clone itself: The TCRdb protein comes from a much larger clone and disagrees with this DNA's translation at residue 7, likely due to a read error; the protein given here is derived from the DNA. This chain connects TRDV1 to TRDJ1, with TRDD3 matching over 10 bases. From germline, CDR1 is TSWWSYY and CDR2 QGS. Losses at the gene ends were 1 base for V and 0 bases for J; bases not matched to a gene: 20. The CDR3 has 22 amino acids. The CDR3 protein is CALGEPVLPRYWGIAYTDKLIF. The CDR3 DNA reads TGTGCTCTTGGGGAACCTGTCCTTCCTAGGTACTGGGGGATTGCCTACACCGATAAACTCATCTTT.

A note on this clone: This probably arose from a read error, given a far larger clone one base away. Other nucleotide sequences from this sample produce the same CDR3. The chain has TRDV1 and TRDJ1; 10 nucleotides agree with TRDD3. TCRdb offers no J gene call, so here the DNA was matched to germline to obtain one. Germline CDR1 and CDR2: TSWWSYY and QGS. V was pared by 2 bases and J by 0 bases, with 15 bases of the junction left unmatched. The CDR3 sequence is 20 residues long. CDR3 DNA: TGTGCTCTTGGGGAAGGCTCCGCGTGGGGGATACAGGCTTACACCGATAAACTCATCTTT. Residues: CALGEGSAWGIQAYTDKLIF.

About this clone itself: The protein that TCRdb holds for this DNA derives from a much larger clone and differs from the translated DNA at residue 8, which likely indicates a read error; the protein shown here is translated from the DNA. The CDR3 here is CACDTVGVAYTDKLIF. The CDR3 DNA reads TGTGCCTGTGACACCGTCGGAGTCGCGTACACCGATAAACTCATCTTT. The chain combines TRDV2 with TRDJ1; D is ambiguous. TCRdb offers no J gene call, so here the DNA was matched to germline to obtain one. Trimming left V 0 bases short and J 0 bases short, with 13 bases between. The CDR3 spans 16 residues. Per the germline V gene, CDR1 is GEAIGNYY and CDR2 is EKD.

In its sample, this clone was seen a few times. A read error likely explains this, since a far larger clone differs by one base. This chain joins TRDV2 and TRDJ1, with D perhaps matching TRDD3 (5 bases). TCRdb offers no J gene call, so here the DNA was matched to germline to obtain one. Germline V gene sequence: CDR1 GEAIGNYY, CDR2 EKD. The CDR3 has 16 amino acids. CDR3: CACDTVWDPYTDKLIF. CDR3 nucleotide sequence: TGCGCCTGTGACACCGTCTGGGACCCGTACACCGATAAACTCATCTTT.

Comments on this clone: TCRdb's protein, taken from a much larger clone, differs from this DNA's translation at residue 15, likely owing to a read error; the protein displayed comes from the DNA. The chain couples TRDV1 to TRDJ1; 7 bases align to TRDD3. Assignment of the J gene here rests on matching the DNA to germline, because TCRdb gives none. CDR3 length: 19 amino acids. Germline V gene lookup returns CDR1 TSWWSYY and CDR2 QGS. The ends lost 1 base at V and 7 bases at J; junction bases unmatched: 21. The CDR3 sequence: CALGEHKADWGARVGKLIF. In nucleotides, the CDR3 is TGTGCTCTTGGGGAACATAAGGCGGACTGGGGTGCTCGGGTCGGTAAACTCATCTTT.

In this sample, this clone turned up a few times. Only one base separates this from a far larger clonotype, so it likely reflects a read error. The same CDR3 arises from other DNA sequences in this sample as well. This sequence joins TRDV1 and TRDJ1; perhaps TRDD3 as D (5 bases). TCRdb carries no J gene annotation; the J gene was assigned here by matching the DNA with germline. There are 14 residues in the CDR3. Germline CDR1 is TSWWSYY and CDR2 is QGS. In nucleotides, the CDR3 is TGCGCTCTTGGGGTCCCAAATGTGCCGGATAAACTCATCTTT. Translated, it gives CALGVPNVPDKLIF.

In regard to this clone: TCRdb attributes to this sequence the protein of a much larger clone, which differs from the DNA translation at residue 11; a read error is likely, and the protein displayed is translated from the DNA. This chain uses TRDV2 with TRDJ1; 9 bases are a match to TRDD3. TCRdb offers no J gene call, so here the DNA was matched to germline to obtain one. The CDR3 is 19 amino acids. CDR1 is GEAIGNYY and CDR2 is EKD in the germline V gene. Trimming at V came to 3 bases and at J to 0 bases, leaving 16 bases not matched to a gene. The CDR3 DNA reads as TGTGCCTGTGACCTCGAGCGTACTGGGGGACTTCGGTACACCGATAAACTCATCTTT. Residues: CACDLERTGGLRYTDKLIF.

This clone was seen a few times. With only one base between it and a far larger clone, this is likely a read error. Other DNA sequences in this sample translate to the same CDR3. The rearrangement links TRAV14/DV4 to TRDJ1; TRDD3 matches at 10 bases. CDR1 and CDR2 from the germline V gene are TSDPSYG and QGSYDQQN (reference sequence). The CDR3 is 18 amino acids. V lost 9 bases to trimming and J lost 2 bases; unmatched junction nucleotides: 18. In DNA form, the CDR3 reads TGTGCAATCATACACCTGCGTTTTGGGGGGATACGTACCGATAAACTCATCTTT. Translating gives CAIIHLRFGGIRTDKLIF.